The T cell receptor (beta chain) described here comes from a study of PD-1 blockade in classical Hodgkin lymphoma. General observations from the study: It was CD4+ TCR diversity, not CD8+, that rose significantly by C4D1.

Regarding this clone: Its antigen is not identified.

CDR1 LNHDA and CDR2 SQIVND come from the germline V gene (reference sequence). The CDR3 covers 13 residues. Trimming stripped 3 bases from V and 5 bases from J, with 10 bases between. Each and every patient relapsed after autologous stem cell transplantation, and patients got differing brentuximab vedotin exposure. Complete response, partial response or progressive disease constituted the best responses recorded. The table came from immunoSEQ multiplex PCR; TCRdb's copy has only in-frame clones and leaves some out. The sample holds tens of thousands of clones, approximately 89% seen once. The receptor was isolated from a human donor with classical Hodgkin lymphoma. This specimen consisted of peripheral blood mononuclear cells (PBMCs), obtained before the second cycle of nivolumab. The chain uses TRBV19 and TRBJ1-1; no firm D call. The CDR3 loop reads CASSIRKATEAFF. The DNA for the CDR3 is TGTGCCAGTAGTATTCGAAAAGCGACTGAAGCTTTCTTT. Using reference TRBV19 and TRBJ1-1 for the parts outside the CDR3, the full variable domain is DGGITQSPKYLFRKEGQNVTLSCEQNLNHDAMYWYRQDPGQGLRLIYYSQIVNDFQKGDIAEGYSVSREKKESFPLTVTSAQKNPTAFYLCASSIRKATEAFFGQGTRLTVV.